Following are 32 T cell receptor beta chains from one sample sequenced in a study of beta chain features in type 1 diabetes. The entirety of the isolated RNA underwent reverse transcription, so expressed TCRB transcripts were sequenced. Repertoires were generated with immunoSEQ multiplex PCR, while TCRdb's copy carries only in-frame clones and drops some. The data show 360,000 or so clones, roughly a fifth seen once. The material sequenced was naive CD4+ T cells from blood. The receptors originated from a woman between 18 and 30 years old in good health.

The chain has TRBV5-1 and TRBJ2-7; 12 bases match TRBD2. The germline V gene has CDR1 SGHRS and CDR2 YFSETQ. This CDR3 is 15 amino acids long. With 4 bases clipped from V and 2 bases from J, the junction kept 4 bases outside the gene matches. CDR3 protein: CASSGLAGIPYEQYF. CDR3 sequence (DNA): TGCGCCAGCAGCGGACTAGCGGGGATTCCCTACGAGCAGTACTTC.

The chain is built from TRBV30 and TRBJ2-1; D is undetermined. Trimming cost V 7 bases and J 0 bases, with 4 bases left between them. The germline V gene has CDR1 GTSNPN and CDR2 SVGIG (reference sequence). The CDR3 covers 11 residues. The CDR3 region has the DNA TGTGCCTCCCGCTCCTACAATGAGCAGTTCTTC. It translates to CASRSYNEQFF. Full variable domain (remainder filled in from reference TRBV30 and TRBJ2-1): SQTIHQWPATLVQPVGSPLSLECTVEGTSNPNLYWYRQAAGRGLQLLFYSVGIGQISSEVPQNLSASRPQDRQFILSSKKLLLSDSGFYLCASRSYNEQFFGPGTRLTVL.

The chain couples TRBV7-9 to TRBJ1-1; D uncertain. V was trimmed by 2 bases and J by 8 bases, leaving 6 bases between them. CDR1 and CDR2 from the germline V gene are SEHNR and FQNEAQ (reference sequence). There are 11 residues in the CDR3. For the CDR3, the DNA is TGTGCCAGCAGCTTATCCAGGGAAGCTTTCTTT. Its translation: CASSLSREAFF.

V and J are TRBV7-3 and TRBJ2-7; 7 bases agree with TRBD1. Germline CDR1 and CDR2: SGHTA and FQGTGA. V lost 2 bases to trimming and J lost 4 bases; unmatched junction nucleotides: 5. The CDR3 has 14 residues. CDR3 loop: CASSLVGGQYEQYF. The CDR3 nucleotides read TGTGCCAGCAGCTTAGTTGGGGGACAGTACGAGCAGTACTTC.

This clone was detected only a few times. The chain carries TRBV2 and TRBJ2-7; unclear D gene. Deletions cut 5 bases from V and 9 bases from J, with 8 bases between. The V gene's germline CDR1 is SNHLY and CDR2 FYNNEI. The CDR3 sequence is 10 residues long. The CDR3 nucleotides are TGTGCCAGCAGTACAGAGTGGCAGTACTTC. Translation gives CASSTEWQYF.

This clone was counted a few times. Here the CDR3 DNA reads TGTGCCAGCACCACTGAGGTCAGCTCCTACAATGAGCAGTTCTTC. Protein sequence: CASTTEVSSYNEQFF. V gene TRBV5-6 combines with J gene TRBJ2-1; D is uncertain. This CDR3 has 15 residues. V dropped 6 bases and J dropped 0 bases, with 13 bases sitting between them. Per the germline V gene, CDR1 is SGHDT and CDR2 is YYEEEE.

The chain uses TRBV14 and TRBJ2-6, with D hard to call. The V end was cut by 3 bases, the J end by 0 bases, with 9 bases between. Germline V CDR1 and CDR2: SGHDN, FVKESK. The CDR3 is made up of 16 amino acids. The CDR3 nucleotides read TGTGCCAGCAGCCAGCTCACGGGCTCTGGGGCCAACGTCCTGACTTTC. Translated, it gives CASSQLTGSGANVLTF. Supplemented by reference TRBV14 and TRBJ2-6, the full variable domain reads EAGVTQFPSHSVIEKGQTVTLRCDPISGHDNLYWYRRVMGKEIKFLLHFVKESKQDESGMPNNRFLAERTGGTYSTLKVQPAELEDSGVYFCASSQLTGSGANVLTFGAGSRLTVL.

For this clone: Other DNA sequences from this sample encode an identical CDR3 as well. The chain is built from TRBV9 and TRBJ2-2; D unresolved. Trimming removed 0 bases at V and 0 bases at J, with 3 bases between. There are 14 residues in the CDR3. The germline V gene encodes CDR1 SGDLS and CDR2 YYNGEE. CDR3 in DNA: TGTGCCAGCAGCGTAGCAACGAACACCGGGGAGCTGTTTTTT. Translation: CASSVATNTGELFF.

This clone has only a few counts. This chain joins TRBV7-2 and TRBJ2-7, with 10 bases lining up with TRBD2. Germline values: CDR1 SGHTA, CDR2 FQGNSA. The CDR3 totals 15 residues. With V trimmed by 2 bases and J by 2 bases, 3 bases remained unmatched. The CDR3 protein is CASSLQRGGTYEQYF. The CDR3 DNA is TGTGCCAGCAGCTTACAGCGGGGGGGTACCTACGAGCAGTACTTC.

V usage is TRBV18 and J usage is TRBJ2-7, with 9 positions matching TRBD2. CDR3 length: 15 residues. J gave up 6 bases and V 5 bases, and 11 bases lay outside the gene matches. The V gene's germline CDR1 is KGHSH and CDR2 LQKENI. The CDR3 DNA reads as TGTGCCAGCTCATCGATGGGGACTAGCATTGGCGAGCAGTACTTC. Amino acids: CASSSMGTSIGEQYF.

V gene TRBV4-1 combines with J gene TRBJ1-3; D call uncertain. The CDR3 has 16 residues. Germline V lookup: CDR1 MGHRA, CDR2 YSYEKL. V gave up 4 bases and J gave up 0 bases, with 13 bases separating them. The CDR3 region is CASSRAGLSSGNTIYF. CDR3 in DNA: TGCGCCAGCAGCCGGGCGGGTCTAAGCTCTGGAAACACCATATATTTT.

The table lists this clone with a few counts. The chain joins TRBV12-5 to TRBJ1-6; 8 bases fit TRBD1. This CDR3 is built from 14 residues. The junction had 9 bases not matched to a gene; V was cut back by 7 bases and J by 10 bases. The germline gives CDR1 LGHNT, CDR2 FRNRAP. CDR3 residues: CASADRVSQSPLHF. The CDR3 coding sequence is TGTGCTAGTGCGGACAGGGTGAGCCAGTCACCCCTCCACTTT.

The genes are TRBV10-3 and TRBJ2-1; 10 bases are shared with TRBD2. The length of the CDR3 is 15 residues. Looked up from germline, CDR1 is ENHRY and CDR2 is SYGVKD. The ends lost 9 bases at V and 9 bases at J; junction bases unmatched: 14. CDR3 DNA: TGTGCCATTAGTAGTCCTAGCGGGAGAAGCAGTGAGCAGTTCTTC. Its protein is CAISSPSGRSSEQFF.

The sample holds a few counts of this clone. Other DNA sequences in this specimen translate into the identical CDR3. Here the CDR3 reads CAWRSQGNTEAFF. The DNA for the CDR3 is TGTGCCTGGAGAAGCCAGGGGAACACTGAAGCTTTCTTT. The chain joins TRBV30 to TRBJ1-1; maybe TRBD1 (5 bases). Trimming shortened V by 3 bases and J by 1 base, and 9 bases separated the two germline ends. CDR1 and CDR2 (germline): GTSNPN, SVGIG (reference sequence). The CDR3 sequence is 13 residues long.

This clone was recorded a few times. The chain uses TRBV5-4 and TRBJ2-3, with 11 bases identical to TRBD2. CDR3 length equals 17 residues. Germline loops: CDR1 SGHNT, CDR2 YYREEE (reference sequence). Unmatched junction bases numbered 10, after V lost 4 bases and J lost 3 bases. CDR3 in DNA: TGTGCCAGCAGCCCCGGGACTAGCGGCCGAGGGACAGATACGCAGTATTTT. This codes for CASSPGTSGRGTDTQYF.

This clone has just one count. The chain employs TRBV5-1 and TRBJ1-5; possibly TRBD1 for D (6 bases). Germline lookup yields CDR1 SGHRS and CDR2 YFSETQ. The CDR3 covers 15 residues. V lost 3 bases and J lost 0, with 10 bases in between. The CDR3 loop reads CASSYGQSSNQPQHF. The CDR3 DNA reads TGCGCCAGCAGCTACGGACAGTCTAGCAATCAGCCCCAGCATTTT.

The rearrangement uses TRBV30 and TRBJ2-7, with D possibly being TRBD1 (5 bases). This CDR3 is built from 13 residues. Germline assignment: CDR1 GTSNPN and CDR2 SVGIG (reference sequence). Between the trimmed V and J ends, which lost 2 bases and 9 bases, there was a span of 17 bases. DNA for the CDR3: TGTGCCTGGAGTCCTCAGGGTGGGCCCCGGCAGTACTTC. Protein product: CAWSPQGGPRQYF.

This rearrangement joins TRBV18 to TRBJ2-3, with TRBD1 matching over 7 bases. The CDR3 consists of 15 residues. With V trimmed by 3 bases and J by 1 base, 4 bases remained unmatched. Germline V lookup: CDR1 KGHSH, CDR2 LQKENI. CDR3 nucleotide sequence: TGTGCCAGCTCACCCCGGGACAGTCGCACAGATACGCAGTATTTT. It translates to CASSPRDSRTDTQYF.

V and J are TRBV5-4 and TRBJ2-2; D uncertain. Germline V gives CDR1 SGHNT, CDR2 YYREEE (reference sequence). V was shortened by 4 bases and J by 1 base, with 5 bases between the two germline ends. CDR3 size: 13 residues. CDR3 bases: TGTGCCAGCAGCCCACAGAACACCGGGGAGCTGTTTTTT. It encodes CASSPQNTGELFF. The full variable domain, in which reference TRBV5-4 and TRBJ2-2 provide the parts outside the CDR3, is ETGVTQSPTHLIKTRGQQVTLRCSSQSGHNTVSWYQQALGQGPQFIFQYYREEENGRGNFPPRFSGLQFPNYSSELNVNALELDDSALYLCASSPQNTGELFFGEGSRLTVL.

A few counts support this clone. The chain employs TRBV20-1 and TRBJ1-2; 7 positions agree with TRBD1. CDR1 DFQATT and CDR2 SNEGSKA come from the germline V gene (reference sequence). Losses at the gene ends were 6 bases for V and 11 bases for J; bases not matched to a gene: 9. The CDR3 extends over 11 amino acids. Here the CDR3 DNA reads TGCAGTGCAGTCCCGGGACAGAGGTACACCTTC. Translating gives CSAVPGQRYTF.

Of note for this clone: The same CDR3 can be traced to other DNA sequences in this sample. The chain has TRBV18 and TRBJ2-1; D might be TRBD1 (6 bases). The CDR3 consists of 12 residues. Germline V CDR1 and CDR2: KGHSH, LQKENI. V was clipped by 3 bases and J by 7 bases, with 7 bases between them. CDR3 region: CASSPQGNEQFF. The DNA of the CDR3 is TGTGCCAGCTCACCTCAGGGGAATGAGCAGTTCTTC.

This clone has just a few counts. The genes are TRBV7-2 and TRBJ1-1; the D is unclear. CDR3 length: 15 amino acids. Trimming took off 3 bases at V and 1 base at J, with 12 bases between the two ends. Germline CDR1 is SGHTA and CDR2 is FQGNSA. The CDR3 reads CASSLGSRANTEAFF. The CDR3 DNA sequence: TGTGCCAGCAGCTTGGGCAGCAGAGCGAACACTGAAGCTTTCTTT.

V usage is TRBV5-4 and J usage is TRBJ1-2; D gene uncertain. Germline CDR1 and CDR2: SGHNT and YYREEE (reference sequence). The germline V and J ends were trimmed by 4 bases and 4 bases, with 14 bases remaining between them. The CDR3 extends over 14 amino acids. The CDR3 region has the DNA TGTGCCAGCAGCGGTAATACAGACCCCTATGGCTACACCTTC. Translated, it gives CASSGNTDPYGYTF.

This clone occurred a few times. The rearrangement links TRBV10-3 to TRBJ2-2; TRBD1 agrees at 7 bases. This CDR3 has 13 residues. J was trimmed by 6 bases and V by 5 bases; bases with no gene match: 3. Germline loops: CDR1 ENHRY, CDR2 SYGVKD. CDR3 DNA sequence: TGTGCCATCAGTTGGACAGGTTCCGGGGAGCTGTTTTTT. Amino acids: CAISWTGSGELFF.

This clone came up a few times. Other DNA variants within this sample encode the same CDR3. The chain recombines TRBV2 with TRBJ1-1; 9 positions match TRBD1. V trimming: 5 bases; J trimming: 3 bases; junction bases outside the gene matches: 1. The CDR3 is made up of 13 amino acids. Germline V gene sequence: CDR1 SNHLY, CDR2 FYNNEI. CDR3 region: CASSRDRDTEAFF. The CDR3 region has the DNA TGTGCCAGCAGTAGGGACAGGGACACTGAAGCTTTCTTT.

The chain recombines TRBV4-1 with TRBJ1-3; no firm D call. V lost 1 base to trimming and J lost 3 bases, with 4 bases between them. The CDR3 sequence is 13 residues long. CDR1 and CDR2 from the germline V gene are MGHRA and YSYEKL. The CDR3: CASSQAGGNTIYF. The CDR3 DNA follows: TGCGCCAGCAGCCAAGCGGGTGGAAACACCATATATTTT.

This clone was recorded a few times. The chain carries TRBV7-9 and TRBJ2-1; perhaps TRBD1 as D (6 bases). Trimming removed 5 bases at V and 9 bases at J, with 14 bases between. The CDR3 contains 13 residues. The germline V gene has CDR1 SEHNR and CDR2 FQNEAQ (reference sequence). CDR3 in amino acids: CASSPGVGGEQFF. In DNA form, the CDR3 reads TGTGCCAGCAGCCCCGGGGTAGGGGGTGAGCAGTTCTTC.

This sequence joins TRBV23-1 and TRBJ2-1; D is perhaps TRBD2 (6 bases). TRBV23-1 is an ORF; its function is uncertain. This CDR3 is 16 amino acids long. V gave up 0 bases and J gave up 8 bases, with 17 bases separating them. The CDR3, as DNA: TGCGCCAGCAGTCAATCGACGACCGGGACTCACGATGAGCAGTTCTTC. It specifies CASSQSTTGTHDEQFF.

The chain joins TRBV2 to TRBJ1-1; a weak D match, TRBD1 (6 bases). Germline V lookup: CDR1 SNHLY, CDR2 FYNNEI. The length of the CDR3 is 15 residues. Trimming left V 7 bases short and J 2 bases short, with 17 bases between. CDR3 bases: TGTGCCAGCAACTTGGACGGGACACCAAACACTGAAGCTTTCTTT. Residues: CASNLDGTPNTEAFF.

The V and J genes are TRBV9 and TRBJ1-2, with 8 bases aligning to TRBD1. V lost 5 bases to trimming and J lost 6 bases; unmatched junction nucleotides: 12. Germline V gene lookup returns CDR1 SGDLS and CDR2 YYNGEE. The CDR3 extends over 15 amino acids. The CDR3, as DNA: TGTGCCAGCAGGAAGGAGGACAGGGTGAGAGATGGCTACACCTTC. As protein: CASRKEDRVRDGYTF.

There are a few counts of this clone. J is TRBJ1-5 and V is TRBV7-3; D is unclear. Germline V gene data show CDR1 as SGHTA and CDR2 as FQGTGA. The CDR3 spans 17 residues. V was pared by 3 bases and J by 0 bases, with 15 bases between. CDR3 region: CASSFPTPLYSNQPQHF. The CDR3 DNA is TGTGCCAGCAGCTTCCCCACCCCCCTATATAGCAATCAGCCCCAGCATTTT. Full variable domain (outside the CDR3, taken from reference TRBV7-3 and TRBJ1-5): GAGVSQTPSNKVTEKGKYVELRCDPISGHTALYWYRQSLGQGPEFLIYFQGTGAADDSGLPNDRFFAVRPEGSVSTLKIQRTERGDSAVYLCASSFPTPLYSNQPQHFGDGTRLSIL.

The rearrangement links TRBV2 to TRBJ1-5; weak D call: TRBD1 (5 bases). Germline CDR1 is SNHLY and CDR2 is FYNNEI. V lost 5 bases to trimming and J lost 0 bases, with 8 bases between them. The CDR3 loop spans 14 amino acids. The CDR3 region has the DNA TGTGCCAGCAGTTCAACAGGTAGCAATCAGCCCCAGCATTTT. Its translation: CASSSTGSNQPQHF.